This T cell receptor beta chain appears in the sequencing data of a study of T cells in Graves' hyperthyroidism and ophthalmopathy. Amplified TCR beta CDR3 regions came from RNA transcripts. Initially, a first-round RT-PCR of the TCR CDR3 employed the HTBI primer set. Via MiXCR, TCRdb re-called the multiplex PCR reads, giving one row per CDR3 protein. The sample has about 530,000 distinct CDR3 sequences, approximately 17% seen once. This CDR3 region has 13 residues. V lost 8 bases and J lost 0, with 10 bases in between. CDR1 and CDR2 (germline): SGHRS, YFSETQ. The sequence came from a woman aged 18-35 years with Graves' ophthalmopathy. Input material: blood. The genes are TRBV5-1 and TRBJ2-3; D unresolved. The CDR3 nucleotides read TGCGCCAGTCGAGAGACTAGCACAGATACGCAGTATTTT. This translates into CASRETSTDTQYF.